A selection of T cell receptor beta chains follows, all from one sample in a study of control samples from healthy donors and cancer patients. TCRdb keeps only in-frame clones here, not all; method: immunoSEQ multiplex PCR. The table shows 150,000 to 180,000 clones, with about 94% occurring only once. The sequencing input was blood. The source of these receptors is a middle-aged man in good health. The CDR3 runs from the conserved cysteine through the conserved F or W. D genes are given only for firm matches. Clone sizes are given selectively: once, few, many, or a class where the clone is expanded.

D gene,J gene,V gene,clone size,CDR3 protein,CDR3 DNA
.,TRBJ1-1,TRBV19,once,CASGDTFNTEAFF,TGTGCCAGTGGGGACACGTTTAACACTGAAGCTTTCTTT
TRBD1,TRBJ1-5,TRBV5-6,.,CASSRRTTGRADQPQHF,TGTGCCAGCAGCCGCCGCACGACAGGGAGGGCCGATCAGCCCCAGCATTTT
TRBD2,TRBJ2-3,TRBV10-3,.,CATGLAGGKTDTQYF,TGTGCCACCGGACTAGCGGGGGGGAAAACAGATACGCAGTATTTT
.,TRBJ1-5,TRBV6-4,.,CASSVEAGNQPQHF,TGTGCCAGCAGTGTGGAGGCGGGCAATCAGCCCCAGCATTTT
.,TRBJ2-1,TRBV2,once,CASSTTGPEQFF,TGTGCCAGCAGCACAACAGGGCCCGAGCAGTTCTTC
TRBD1,TRBJ1-2,TRBV28,.,CASRFDRGRLYGYTF,TGTGCCAGCAGATTCGACAGGGGGCGCCTTTATGGCTACACCTTC
.,TRBJ1-1,TRBV6-2/TRBV6-3,once,CASSSRGPMNTEAFF,TGTGCCAGCAGTTCCCGCGGACCTATGAACACTGAAGCTTTCTTT
.,TRBJ1-4,TRBV2,.,CASSHRRYNEKLFF,TGTGCCAGCAGCCACAGGAGATATAATGAAAAACTGTTTTTT
.,TRBJ2-7,TRBV28,.,CASSINYEQYF,TGTGCCAGCAGCATAAACTACGAGCAGTACTTC
.,TRBJ1-5,TRBV6-5,.,CASSYSSWNQPQHF,TGTGCCAGCAGTTACTCGAGCTGGAATCAGCCCCAGCATTTT
TRBD1,TRBJ1-1,TRBV28,.,CASRFRGLYTEAFF,TGTGCCAGCCGCTTCAGGGGGCTATACACTGAAGCTTTCTTT
TRBD1,TRBJ1-4,TRBV30,.,CAWSRTGEAEKLFF,TGTGCCTGGAGCAGGACAGGGGAGGCTGAAAAACTGTTTTTT
.,TRBJ2-3,TRBV18,.,CASSPQGGTDTQYF,TGTGCCAGCTCACCACAGGGGGGCACAGATACGCAGTATTTT
.,TRBJ2-3,TRBV21-1,.,CASSKEEGAGPDTQYF,TGTGCCAGCAGCAAAGAGGAAGGAGCAGGGCCAGATACGCAGTATTTT
.,TRBJ1-4,TRBV28,once,CASSGQFNEKLFF,TGTGCCAGCAGTGGACAGTTTAATGAAAAACTGTTTTTT
TRBD1,TRBJ1-5,TRBV6-5,.,CASRDRAYSNQPQHF,TGTGCCAGCAGGGACAGGGCTTATAGCAATCAGCCCCAGCATTTT
.,TRBJ2-1,TRBV9,few,CASSEGGARGGEQFF,TGTGCCAGCAGCGAGGGGGGGGCGAGGGGAGGTGAGCAGTTCTTC
.,TRBJ1-6,TRBV2,once,CASSEQGGPYNSPLHF,TGTGCCAGCAGTGAACAGGGTGGACCATATAATTCACCCCTCCACTTT
TRBD1,TRBJ2-3,TRBV5-1,.,CASSLEGGLAPSF,TGCGCCAGCAGCTTGGAAGGGGGCTTAGCTCCTTCTTTT
.,TRBJ1-4,TRBV6-1,.,CASSDGIGTRVF,TGTGCCAGCAGTGATGGAATAGGGACTAGGGTTTTT
TRBD1,TRBJ1-2,TRBV6-2/TRBV6-3,.,CASSLQGYYGYTF,TGTGCCAGCAGCCTACAGGGGTACTATGGCTACACCTTC
TRBD1,TRBJ1-1,TRBV27,.,CASSLSLSGGQRNTEAFF,TGTGCCAGCAGTTTATCGCTTTCCGGGGGACAGAGGAACACTGAAGCTTTCTTT
TRBD1,TRBJ1-1,TRBV19,.,CASTRTGDTEAFF,TGTGCCAGTACCCGGACAGGGGACACTGAAGCTTTCTTT
.,TRBJ2-7,TRBV5-1,.,CAVTGIVGYEQYF,TGCGCCGTCACCGGGATAGTTGGCTACGAGCAGTACTTC
.,TRBJ1-1,TRBV28,.,CASSFDPRNTEAFF,TGTGCCAGCAGTTTTGACCCGCGGAACACTGAAGCTTTCTTT
.,TRBJ1-1,TRBV6-5,.,CASRAPVRTEAFF,TGTGCCAGCAGGGCTCCCGTACGAACTGAAGCTTTCTTT
.,TRBJ2-1,TRBV28,.,CASSVPQGHNEQFF,TGTGCCAGCAGTGTCCCACAGGGTCACAATGAGCAGTTCTTC
.,TRBJ2-3,TRBV21-1,.,CASSKRLAGSTDTQYF,TGTGCCAGCAGCAAGCGACTAGCGGGGTCCACAGATACGCAGTATTTT
TRBD1,TRBJ2-7,TRBV12-5,.,CASGRDRAYEQYF,TGTGCTAGTGGACGGGACAGAGCCTACGAGCAGTACTTC
.,TRBJ1-2,TRBV4-3,.,CASSQDHTARARGYTF,TGCGCCAGCAGCCAAGATCATACAGCGCGGGCCCGGGGCTACACCTTC
.,TRBJ1-1,TRBV7-9,.,CASSFDGGRNTEAFF,TGTGCCAGCAGCTTTGATGGAGGGCGGAACACTGAAGCTTTCTTT
.,TRBJ2-3,TRBV2,.,CAYTWTDTQYF,TGTGCCTACACTTGGACAGATACGCAGTATTTT
.,TRBJ1-1,TRBV6-2/TRBV6-3,.,CASSITSRVANTEAFF,TGTGCCAGCAGTATAACATCCAGGGTAGCGAACACTGAAGCTTTCTTT
TRBD1,TRBJ1-2,TRBV19,.,CASSNRGVGYGYTF,TGTGCCAGTAGCAACAGGGGAGTCGGCTATGGCTACACCTTC
TRBD1,TRBJ2-7,TRBV13,once,CASSFEGQDEQYF,TGTGCCAGCAGCTTTGAGGGACAGGACGAGCAGTACTTC
TRBD2,TRBJ2-3,TRBV5-1,.,CASSSLAGSTDTQYF,TGCGCCAGCAGCTCACTAGCGGGGAGCACAGATACGCAGTATTTT
.,TRBJ2-2,TRBV6-4,.,CASRALVGGFTGELFF,TGTGCCAGCAGAGCTCTCGTGGGGGGATTCACCGGGGAGCTGTTTTTT
.,TRBJ1-1,TRBV3-1/TRBV3-2,.,CASSQGSVPYTEAFF,TGTGCCAGCAGCCAAGGGTCAGTGCCTTACACTGAAGCTTTCTTT
.,TRBJ1-3,TRBV4-3,.,CASSQAGSSGNTIYF,TGCGCCAGCAGCCAGGCAGGCAGCTCTGGAAACACCATATATTTT
.,TRBJ2-7,TRBV7-8,.,CASSLGTVSSYEQYF,TGTGCCAGCAGCTTAGGAACGGTCAGCTCCTACGAGCAGTACTTC
.,TRBJ1-2,TRBV5-1,.,CASSLADGALDGYTF,TGCGCCAGCAGCTTGGCCGACGGCGCCCTGGATGGCTACACCTTC
.,TRBJ2-7,TRBV11-2,.,CASRGGTPYEQYF,TGTGCCAGCCGAGGAGGGACCCCCTACGAGCAGTACTTC
TRBD2,TRBJ2-7,TRBV5-4,.,CASSTATSGDPYEQYF,TGTGCCAGCAGCACCGCGACTAGCGGGGATCCCTACGAGCAGTACTTC
.,TRBJ1-5,TRBV5-6,.,CASSFQGGNQPQHF,TGTGCCAGCAGCTTCCAGGGAGGCAATCAGCCCCAGCATTTT
.,TRBJ1-1,TRBV30,.,CAWSPDRMNTEAFF,TGTGCCTGGAGTCCTGACCGGATGAACACTGAAGCTTTCTTT